This is a list of T cell receptor beta chains from one sample in a study of T cells in localized non-small cell lung cancer. Clones were read by immunoSEQ multiplex PCR, and TCRdb kept only the in-frame ones, dropping some. The profile covers roughly 2,000 clones, with about a fifth appearing a single time and less than 20% taken by the ten largest. The sequences come from normal lung tissue next to the tumor, collected before any cancer treatment. These receptors were collected from a man aged 40 to 69 with stage I squamous cell lung carcinoma. Each CDR3 is given with its conserved first and last residue. The D gene is left open where the match is weak.

v_call	d_call	j_call	cdr3_aa
TRBV11-3	-	TRBJ2-7	CASSPGGEGSYEQYF
TRBV5-1	-	TRBJ2-7	CANFARRGYSTAGQYF
TRBV28	-	TRBJ1-5	CASTSFESNQPQHF
TRBV19	TRBD1	TRBJ2-7	CASMKQGPGPNEQYF
TRBV11-3	TRBD1	TRBJ1-6	CASSFGTGNSPLHF
TRBV11-3	-	TRBJ1-4	CASSLWERGATNEKLFF
TRBV11-3	TRBD2	TRBJ2-1	CASSSAGGVSYNEQFF
TRBV28	-	TRBJ2-1	CASRGWGQRREQFF
TRBV18	-	TRBJ2-5	CASSPQGWGETQYF
TRBV11-3	-	TRBJ2-3	CASSPGLATDTQYF
TRBV6-8	-	TRBJ2-7	CASSSTADSSYEQYF
TRBV6-8	-	TRBJ1-3	CASRVGHRDAYSGNTIYF
TRBV14	-	TRBJ2-3	CASSRAASTDTQYF
TRBV9	TRBD2	TRBJ2-7	CASSTPGLDHEQYF
TRBV28	-	TRBJ1-4	CASSLYQGRKLFF
TRBV28	-	TRBJ2-3	CASSQPPLTDTQYF
TRBV11-3	-	TRBJ2-3	CASSSQQGSITDTQYF
TRBV29-1	-	TRBJ1-2	CSVEGQPYGYTF
TRBV11-3	-	TRBJ1-5	CASSLSRGSQPQHF
TRBV11-3	-	TRBJ2-6	CASSPRTGANVLTF
TRBV18	-	TRBJ2-5	CASSPSGGLRSWETQYF
TRBV18	TRBD1	TRBJ1-4	CASSATGEGEKLFF
TRBV11-3	TRBD1	TRBJ1-1	CASSSRDRGVLNTEAFF
TRBV29-1	-	TRBJ2-2	CSVEDPYHDRYTGELFF
TRBV19	-	TRBJ1-1	CASSAPAGGLNTEAFF
TRBV11-3	-	TRBJ2-1	CASSLTSGPHNEQFF
TRBV28	TRBD1	TRBJ2-7	CASSKGPGTASSYEQYF
TRBV11-3	TRBD1	TRBJ2-7	CASSFATGVSSYEQYF
TRBV28	TRBD1	TRBJ1-1	CASSERQGDTEAFF
TRBV29-1	TRBD1	TRBJ1-4	CSVEAMGDRGTNEKLFF
TRBV6-8	TRBD2	TRBJ2-7	CASSYSASGGNEQYF
TRBV11-3	-	TRBJ1-6	CASSPASYNSPLHF
TRBV15	TRBD1	TRBJ1-5	CATSREKGAFQPQHF
TRBV5-1	-	TRBJ1-3	CASSQINPGDTIYF
TRBV28	-	TRBJ2-7	CASSGDFYEQYF
TRBV10-1	-	TRBJ2-2	CASSRTANTGELFF
TRBV11-3	TRBD2	TRBJ2-2	CASSTGGTNTGELFF
TRBV30	TRBD2	TRBJ2-3	CAWSRVAGKGTQYF
TRBV5-1	TRBD1	TRBJ2-1	CASSPGTGAGEQFF
TRBV19	-	TRBJ1-5	CASRDSNQPQHF
TRBV25-1	TRBD1	TRBJ2-5	CASSESWSGGRETQYF
TRBV18	TRBD1	TRBJ2-2	CASSQDPGQGAGELFF
TRBV5-1	-	TRBJ2-6	CASSPDSPSGANVLTF
TRBV11-3	TRBD1	TRBJ2-2	CASSFTFGTGVLNTGELFF
TRBV9	TRBD2	TRBJ2-7	CASTPRGGESSYEQYF
TRBV9	-	TRBJ1-4	CASSALTGIYEKLFF
TRBV19	TRBD1	TRBJ1-5	CASSIGGQVVRGQPQHF
TRBV9	-	TRBJ2-2	CASSGSGVPGELFF
TRBV29-1	-	TRBJ2-3	CSVFRQLEHSDTQYF
TRBV18	-	TRBJ2-5	CASSPGGNGETQYF
TRBV6-4	-	TRBJ1-2	CASRVGDGYTF
TRBV28	TRBD1	TRBJ1-2	CASSQDRANGYTF
TRBV10-3	TRBD1	TRBJ1-5	CAISGGTGGEGSNQPQHF
TRBV7-8	-	TRBJ2-7	CASSSGWGNEQYF
TRBV6-8	TRBD1	TRBJ1-1	CAISATGANTEAFF
TRBV11-3	-	TRBJ1-6	CASSLIRVSENSPLHF
TRBV6-8	-	TRBJ1-3	CASSYPGVSGNTIYF
TRBV28	TRBD1	TRBJ1-4	CASSSAGQGAEKLFF